Listed below are T cell receptor beta chains from one sample, sequenced in a study of cytomegalovirus exposure and HLA in healthy donors. Sequencing was performed with immunoSEQ multiplex PCR; in TCRdb, only in-frame clones are kept and a portion is missing. The table shows roughly 100,000 clones, with roughly three quarters occurring only once. Material: PBMCs. Every receptor here comes from a male donor in good health and CMV-seropositive. Each CDR3 is given with its conserved first and last residue. A D gene is named only where the DNA matches it firmly. Where a row states a size, it is once, few, many or the class of an expanded clone; other rows omit it.

size: -
D: -
V: TRBV6-6
J: TRBJ1-1
CDR3: CASSYSGDKEAFF
DNA: TGTGCCAGCAGTTACTCAGGGGACAAAGAAGCTTTCTTT

size: -
D: -
V: TRBV7-9
J: TRBJ1-5
CDR3: CASSLGGTGGGNQPQHF
DNA: TGTGCCAGCAGCTTAGGGGGGACGGGAGGAGGCAATCAGCCCCAGCATTTT

size: -
D: TRBD2
V: TRBV5-4
J: TRBJ2-5
CDR3: CASSSRTSGITETQYF
DNA: TGTGCCAGCAGCTCCCGGACTAGCGGGATTACGGAGACCCAGTACTTC

size: -
D: TRBD2
V: TRBV2
J: TRBJ2-2
CDR3: CASSDALAGNTGELFF
DNA: TGTGCCAGCAGTGATGCGCTAGCGGGGAACACCGGGGAGCTGTTTTTT

size: -
D: TRBD2
V: TRBV4-3
J: TRBJ2-5
CDR3: CASSYGTSGQETQYF
DNA: TGCGCCAGCAGCTACGGGACTAGCGGCCAAGAGACCCAGTACTTC

size: -
D: TRBD1
V: TRBV5-8
J: TRBJ2-7
CDR3: CASIYTGGFASYEQYF
DNA: TGTGCCAGCATCTACACAGGGGGCTTCGCCTCCTACGAGCAGTACTTC

size: -
D: -
V: TRBV2
J: TRBJ1-2
CDR3: CASSDVTGTPNPYGYTF
DNA: TGTGCCAGCAGTGACGTAACCGGGACACCCAACCCCTATGGCTACACCTTC

size: -
D: TRBD1
V: TRBV6-1
J: TRBJ2-3
CDR3: CASSPTGGARDTQYF
DNA: TGTGCCAGCAGCCCGACAGGGGGCGCGAGAGATACGCAGTATTTT

size: once
D: TRBD1
V: TRBV2
J: TRBJ2-3
CDR3: CASSSDRNRGDTQYF
DNA: TGTGCCAGCAGTTCGGACAGAAACAGGGGAGATACGCAGTATTTT

size: -
D: TRBD1
V: TRBV15
J: TRBJ2-1
CDR3: CATSRGGTGGSYNEQFF
DNA: TGTGCCACCAGCAGAGGGGGGACAGGGGGCTCCTACAATGAGCAGTTCTTC

size: -
D: TRBD2
V: TRBV5-5
J: TRBJ2-6
CDR3: CASSVGLAGGSGANVLTF
DNA: TGTGCCAGCAGCGTCGGACTAGCGGGAGGGTCTGGGGCCAACGTCCTGACTTTC

size: -
D: TRBD2
V: TRBV29-1
J: TRBJ2-1
CDR3: CSVEGAGTYNEQFF
DNA: TGCAGCGTTGAAGGAGCGGGGACCTACAATGAGCAGTTCTTC

size: -
D: TRBD2
V: TRBV19
J: TRBJ2-1
CDR3: CASRLRTSGSYNEQFF
DNA: TGTGCCAGTAGGTTACGGACTAGCGGGAGTTACAATGAGCAGTTCTTC

size: few
D: TRBD2
V: TRBV11-2
J: TRBJ2-5
CDR3: CASSPGGGQEETQYF
DNA: TGTGCCAGCAGCCCCGGGGGGGGGCAGGAAGAGACCCAGTACTTC

size: -
D: -
V: TRBV10-3
J: TRBJ2-7
CDR3: CAIRIRDNSYEQYF
DNA: TGTGCCATCAGGATAAGGGACAACTCCTACGAGCAGTACTTC

size: once
D: TRBD2
V: TRBV9
J: TRBJ2-1
CDR3: CASSATSGYYNEQFF
DNA: TGTGCCAGCAGCGCCACTAGCGGATACTACAATGAGCAGTTCTTC

size: -
D: TRBD2
V: TRBV7-8
J: TRBJ2-1
CDR3: CASSLGLGVSSYNEQFF
DNA: TGTGCCAGCAGCTTGGGACTAGGAGTTAGCTCCTACAATGAGCAGTTCTTC

size: -
D: TRBD2
V: TRBV6-6
J: TRBJ2-1
CDR3: CASITGLAGIQQFF
DNA: TGTGCCAGCATCACGGGACTAGCGGGAATTCAGCAGTTCTTC

size: once
D: TRBD2
V: TRBV27
J: TRBJ2-4
CDR3: CASSLSVGTSGTGIQYF
DNA: TGTGCCAGCAGTTTATCGGTTGGGACTAGCGGGACGGGGATTCAGTACTTC

size: once
D: -
V: TRBV28
J: TRBJ2-7
CDR3: CASSLSGEQYF
DNA: TGTGCCAGCAGTTTATCCGGGGAGCAGTACTTC

size: -
D: -
V: TRBV28
J: TRBJ1-6
CDR3: CASSPSSYNSPLHF
DNA: TGTGCCAGCAGTCCCAGCTCCTATAATTCACCCCTCCACTTT

size: -
D: TRBD1
V: TRBV29-1
J: TRBJ1-2
CDR3: CSVYGTGVGNYGYTF
DNA: TGCAGCGTTTACGGGACAGGGGTGGGGAACTATGGCTACACCTTC

size: -
D: -
V: TRBV2
J: TRBJ2-2
CDR3: CASSVRLSGELFF
DNA: TGTGCCAGCAGTGTCCGACTATCCGGGGAGCTGTTTTTT

size: -
D: -
V: TRBV6-6
J: TRBJ2-3
CDR3: CASSPFGGSTDTQYF
DNA: TGTGCCAGCAGCCCCTTTGGGGGGAGCACAGATACGCAGTATTTT

size: -
D: -
V: TRBV9
J: TRBJ1-4
CDR3: CASSVGAGAGEKLFF
DNA: TGTGCCAGCAGCGTAGGTGCGGGGGCGGGTGAAAAACTGTTTTTT

size: few
D: -
V: TRBV19
J: TRBJ2-7
CDR3: CASSIAGSFLHEQYF
DNA: TGTGCCAGTAGTATAGCGGGGAGTTTTCTCCACGAGCAGTACTTC

size: few
D: -
V: TRBV5-1
J: TRBJ2-3
CDR3: CASSPLPQRPSTDTQYF
DNA: TGCGCCAGCAGCCCTCTCCCGCAGAGGCCGAGCACAGATACGCAGTATTTT